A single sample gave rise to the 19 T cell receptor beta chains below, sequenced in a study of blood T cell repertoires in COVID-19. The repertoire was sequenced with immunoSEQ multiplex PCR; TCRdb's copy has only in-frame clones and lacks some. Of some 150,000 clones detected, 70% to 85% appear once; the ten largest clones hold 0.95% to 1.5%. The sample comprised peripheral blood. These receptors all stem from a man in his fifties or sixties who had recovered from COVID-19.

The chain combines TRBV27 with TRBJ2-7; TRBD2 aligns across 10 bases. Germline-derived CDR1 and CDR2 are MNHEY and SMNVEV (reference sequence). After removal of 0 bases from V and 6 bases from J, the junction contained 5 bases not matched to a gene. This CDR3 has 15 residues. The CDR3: CASSLSLAGDGEQYF. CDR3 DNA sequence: TGTGCCAGCAGTTTATCTCTAGCGGGGGATGGCGAGCAGTACTTC.

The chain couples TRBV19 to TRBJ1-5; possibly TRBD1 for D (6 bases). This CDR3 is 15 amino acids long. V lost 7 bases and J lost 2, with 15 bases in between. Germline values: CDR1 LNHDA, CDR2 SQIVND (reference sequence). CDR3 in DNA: TGTGCCAGTACCGAGGGGGGGTTTGGCAATCAGCCCCAGCATTTT. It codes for CASTEGGFGNQPQHF.

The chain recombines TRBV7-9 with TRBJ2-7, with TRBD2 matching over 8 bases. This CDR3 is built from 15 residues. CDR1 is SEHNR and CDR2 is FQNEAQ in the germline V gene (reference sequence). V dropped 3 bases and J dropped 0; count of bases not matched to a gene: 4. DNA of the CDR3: TGTGCCAGCAGCTTCGAGCGGGGGCCCTCCTACGAGCAGTACTTC. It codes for CASSFERGPSYEQYF. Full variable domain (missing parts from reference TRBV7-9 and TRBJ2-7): DTGVSQNPRHKITKRGQNVTFRCDPISEHNRLYWYRQTLGQGPEFLTYFQNEAQLEKSRLLSDRFSAERPKGSFSTLEIQRTEQGDSAMYLCASSFERGPSYEQYFGPGTRLTVT.

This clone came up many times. This CDR3 reads CASSYGTGGGTEAFF. The CDR3 DNA follows: TGTGCCAGCAGTTATGGGACAGGGGGAGGTACTGAAGCTTTCTTT. The gene calls are TRBV6-6 and TRBJ1-1, with 11 bases identical to TRBD1. Germline CDR1 MNHNY, CDR2 SVGAGI (reference sequence). The CDR3 is 15 residues long. With 3 bases clipped from V and 5 bases from J, the junction kept 5 bases outside the gene matches.

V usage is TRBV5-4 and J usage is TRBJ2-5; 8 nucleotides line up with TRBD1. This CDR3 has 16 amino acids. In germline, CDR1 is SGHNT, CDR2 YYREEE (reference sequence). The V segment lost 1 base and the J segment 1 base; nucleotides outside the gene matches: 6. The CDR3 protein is CASSLLLGQAQETQYF. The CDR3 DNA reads TGTGCCAGCAGCTTGTTACTGGGACAGGCCCAAGAGACCCAGTACTTC.

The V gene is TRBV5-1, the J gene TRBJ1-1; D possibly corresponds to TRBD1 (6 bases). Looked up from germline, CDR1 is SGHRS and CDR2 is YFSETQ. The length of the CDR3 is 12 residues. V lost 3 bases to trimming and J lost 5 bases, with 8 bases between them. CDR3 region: CASSSRGTEAFF. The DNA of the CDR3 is TGCGCCAGCAGCTCCAGGGGTACTGAAGCTTTCTTT.

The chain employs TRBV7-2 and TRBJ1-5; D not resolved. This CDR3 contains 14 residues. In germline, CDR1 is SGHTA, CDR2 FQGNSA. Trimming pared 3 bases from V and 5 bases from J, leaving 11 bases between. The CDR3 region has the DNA TGTGCCAGCAGCTTCTTGGGCCAGCATCAGCCCCAGCATTTT. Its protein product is CASSFLGQHQPQHF.

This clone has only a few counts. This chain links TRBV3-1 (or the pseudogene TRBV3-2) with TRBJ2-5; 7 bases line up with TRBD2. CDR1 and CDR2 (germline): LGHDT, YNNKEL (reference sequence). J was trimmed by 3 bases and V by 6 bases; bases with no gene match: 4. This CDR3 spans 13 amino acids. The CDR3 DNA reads TGTGCCAGCAGACGGGGAGGGGAAGAGACCCAGTACTTC. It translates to CASRRGGEETQYF.

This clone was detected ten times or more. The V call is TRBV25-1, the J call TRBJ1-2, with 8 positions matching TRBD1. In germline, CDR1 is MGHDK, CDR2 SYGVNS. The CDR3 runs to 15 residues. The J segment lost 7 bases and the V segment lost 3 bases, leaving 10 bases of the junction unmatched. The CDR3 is CASSDLSGQAGGYTF. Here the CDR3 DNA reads TGTGCCAGCAGTGACTTATCGGGACAGGCGGGTGGCTACACCTTC.

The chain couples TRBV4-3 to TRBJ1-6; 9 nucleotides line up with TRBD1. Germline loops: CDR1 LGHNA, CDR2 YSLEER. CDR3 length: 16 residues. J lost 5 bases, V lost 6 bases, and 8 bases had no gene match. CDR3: CASSLETGGNNSPLHF. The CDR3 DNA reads TGCGCCAGCAGTCTAGAAACAGGGGGCAATAATTCACCCCTCCACTTT.

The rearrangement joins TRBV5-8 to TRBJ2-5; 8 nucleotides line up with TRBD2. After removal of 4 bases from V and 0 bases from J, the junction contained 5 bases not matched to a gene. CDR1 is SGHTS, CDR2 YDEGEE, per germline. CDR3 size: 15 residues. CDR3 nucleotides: TGTGCCAGCAGCCCCGGGACTAGGTACCAAGAGACCCAGTACTTC. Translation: CASSPGTRYQETQYF.

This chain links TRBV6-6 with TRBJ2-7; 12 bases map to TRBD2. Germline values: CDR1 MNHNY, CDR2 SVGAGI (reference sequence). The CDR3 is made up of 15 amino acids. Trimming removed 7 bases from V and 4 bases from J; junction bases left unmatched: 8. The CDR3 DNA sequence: TGTGCCAGCAATCATGGACTAGCGGGAAATTACGAGCAGTACTTC. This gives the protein CASNHGLAGNYEQYF.

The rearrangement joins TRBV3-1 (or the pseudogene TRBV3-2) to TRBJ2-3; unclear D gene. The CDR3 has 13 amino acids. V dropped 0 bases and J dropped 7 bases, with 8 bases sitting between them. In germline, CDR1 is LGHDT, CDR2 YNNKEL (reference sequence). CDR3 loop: CASSQEMKHTQYF. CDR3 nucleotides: TGTGCCAGCAGCCAAGAAATGAAGCATACGCAGTATTTT.

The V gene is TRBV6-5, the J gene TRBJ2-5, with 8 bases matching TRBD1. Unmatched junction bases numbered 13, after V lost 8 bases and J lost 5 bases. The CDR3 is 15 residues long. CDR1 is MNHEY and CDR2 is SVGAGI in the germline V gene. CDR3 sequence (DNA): TGTGCCAGCTGCCGGTCGGCAGGGGGCGGGGAGACCCAGTACTTC. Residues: CASCRSAGGGETQYF.

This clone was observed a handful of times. CDR3 sequence reads: CACPLQGVGSGYTF. In nucleotides, the CDR3 is TGTGCCTGCCCCTTACAGGGAGTGGGTTCTGGCTACACCTTC. This chain uses TRBV30 with TRBJ1-2, with D tentatively TRBD1 (6 bases). This CDR3 spans 14 amino acids. Germline lookup yields CDR1 GTSNPN and CDR2 SVGIG (reference sequence). Trimming took off 6 bases at V and 7 bases at J, with 21 bases between the two ends.

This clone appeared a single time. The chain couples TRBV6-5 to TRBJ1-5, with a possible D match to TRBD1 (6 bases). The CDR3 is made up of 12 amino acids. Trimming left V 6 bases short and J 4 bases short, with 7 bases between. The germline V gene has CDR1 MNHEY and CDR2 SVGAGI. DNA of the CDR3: TGTGCCAGCAGGACAGGTAATCAGCCCCAGCATTTT. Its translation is CASRTGNQPQHF.

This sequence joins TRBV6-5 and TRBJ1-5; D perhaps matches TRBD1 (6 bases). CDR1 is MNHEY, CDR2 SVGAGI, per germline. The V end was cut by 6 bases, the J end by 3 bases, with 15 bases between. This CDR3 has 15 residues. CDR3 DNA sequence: TGTGCCAGCAGAGGCCGGGACAATAACAATCAGCCCCAGCATTTT. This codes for CASRGRDNNNQPQHF.

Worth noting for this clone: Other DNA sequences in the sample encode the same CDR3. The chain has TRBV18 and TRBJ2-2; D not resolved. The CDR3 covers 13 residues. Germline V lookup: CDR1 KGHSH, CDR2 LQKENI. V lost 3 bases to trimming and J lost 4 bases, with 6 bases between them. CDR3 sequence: CASSPPSTGELFF. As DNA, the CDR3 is TGTGCCAGCTCACCTCCTTCCACCGGGGAGCTGTTTTTT.

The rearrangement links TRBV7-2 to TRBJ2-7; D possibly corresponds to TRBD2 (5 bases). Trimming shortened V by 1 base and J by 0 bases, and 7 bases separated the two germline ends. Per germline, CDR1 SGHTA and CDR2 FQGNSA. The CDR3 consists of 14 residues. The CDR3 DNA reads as TGTGCCAGCAGCTTAGGAGCGGCCTCCTACGAGCAGTACTTC. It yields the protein CASSLGAASYEQYF. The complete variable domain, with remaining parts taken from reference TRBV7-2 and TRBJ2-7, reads GAGVSQSPSNKVTEKGKDVELRCDPISGHTALYWYRQSLGQGLEFLIYFQGNSAPDKSGLPSDRFSAERTGGSVSTLTIQRTQQEDSAVYLCASSLGAASYEQYFGPGTRLTVT.